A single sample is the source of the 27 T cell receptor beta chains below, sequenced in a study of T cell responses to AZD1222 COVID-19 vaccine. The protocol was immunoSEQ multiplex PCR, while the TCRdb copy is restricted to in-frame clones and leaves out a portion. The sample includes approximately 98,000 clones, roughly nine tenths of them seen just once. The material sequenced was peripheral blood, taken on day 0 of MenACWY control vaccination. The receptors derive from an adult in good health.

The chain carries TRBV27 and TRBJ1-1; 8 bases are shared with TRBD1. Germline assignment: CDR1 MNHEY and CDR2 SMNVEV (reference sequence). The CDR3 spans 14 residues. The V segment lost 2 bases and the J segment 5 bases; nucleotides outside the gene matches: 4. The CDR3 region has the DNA TGTGCCAGCAGTTTAGCCAGGGGGCGGACTGAAGCTTTCTTT. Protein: CASSLARGRTEAFF.

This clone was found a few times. This CDR3 reads CSVERPGQETQYF. CDR3 nucleotides: TGCAGCGTTGAGCGCCCGGGGCAAGAGACCCAGTACTTC. The J gene is TRBJ2-5, the V gene TRBV29-1; the D gene is possibly TRBD2 (5 bases). V lost 3 bases and J lost 2, with 10 bases in between. The CDR3 has 13 residues. Germline CDR1 and CDR2: SQVTM and ANQGSEA.

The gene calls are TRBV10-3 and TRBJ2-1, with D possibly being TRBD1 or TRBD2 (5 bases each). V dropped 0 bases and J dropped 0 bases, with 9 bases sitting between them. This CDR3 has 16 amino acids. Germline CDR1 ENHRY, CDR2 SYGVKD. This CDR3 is CAISESAGTSYNEQFF. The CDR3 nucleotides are TGTGCCATCAGTGAGTCAGCCGGGACCTCCTACAATGAGCAGTTCTTC.

CDR3 in amino acids: CAWSRDRVEPQHF. CDR3 DNA sequence: TGTGCCTGGTCTCGGGACAGGGTTGAGCCCCAGCATTTT. The J gene is TRBJ1-5, the V gene TRBV30; TRBD1 matches at 9 bases. With 5 bases clipped from V and 8 bases from J, the junction kept 7 bases outside the gene matches. CDR3 length equals 13 residues. Per germline, CDR1 GTSNPN and CDR2 SVGIG (reference sequence). The variable domain in full, with the rest retrieved from reference TRBV30 and TRBJ1-5, is SQTIHQWPATLVQPVGSPLSLECTVEGTSNPNLYWYRQAAGRGLQLLFYSVGIGQISSEVPQNLSASRPQDRQFILSSKKLLLSDSGFYLCAWSRDRVEPQHFGDGTRLSIL.

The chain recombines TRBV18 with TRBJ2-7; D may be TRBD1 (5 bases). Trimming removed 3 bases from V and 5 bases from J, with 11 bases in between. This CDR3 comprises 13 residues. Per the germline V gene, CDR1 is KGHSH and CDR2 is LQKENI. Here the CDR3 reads CASSPPFRDEQYF. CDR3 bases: TGTGCCAGCTCACCCCCCTTCAGGGACGAGCAGTACTTC. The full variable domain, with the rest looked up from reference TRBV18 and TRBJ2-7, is NAGVMQNPRHLVRRRGQEARLRCSPMKGHSHVYWYRQLPEEGLKFMVYLQKENIIDESGMPKERFSAEFPKEGPSILRIQQVVRGDSAAYFCASSPPFRDEQYFGPGTRLTVT.

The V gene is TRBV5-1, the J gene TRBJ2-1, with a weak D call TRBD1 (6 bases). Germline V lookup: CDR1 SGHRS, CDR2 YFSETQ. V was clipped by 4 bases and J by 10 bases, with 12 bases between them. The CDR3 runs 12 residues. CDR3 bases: TGCGCCAGCAGCCGGGACACCTCCGAGCAGTTCTTC. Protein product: CASSRDTSEQFF.

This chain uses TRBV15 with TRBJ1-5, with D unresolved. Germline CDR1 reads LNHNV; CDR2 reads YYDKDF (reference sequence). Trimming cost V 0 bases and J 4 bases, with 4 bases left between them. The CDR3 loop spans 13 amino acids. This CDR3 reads CATSRDRNQPQHF. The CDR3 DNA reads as TGTGCCACCAGCAGAGATAGGAATCAGCCCCAGCATTTT.

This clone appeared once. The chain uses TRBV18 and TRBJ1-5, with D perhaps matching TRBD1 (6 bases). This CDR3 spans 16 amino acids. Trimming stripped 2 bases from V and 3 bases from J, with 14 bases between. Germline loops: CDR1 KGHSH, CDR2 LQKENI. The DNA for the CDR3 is TGTGCCAGCTCACCAAGCCCCGGGGGCATCAATCAGCCCCAGCATTTT. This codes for CASSPSPGGINQPQHF.

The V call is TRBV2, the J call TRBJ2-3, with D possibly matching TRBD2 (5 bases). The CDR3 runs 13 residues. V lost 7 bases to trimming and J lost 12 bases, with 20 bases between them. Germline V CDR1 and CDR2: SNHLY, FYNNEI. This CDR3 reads CASIYTVRDCQYF. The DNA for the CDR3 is TGTGCCAGCATCTACACCGTGAGGGATTGTCAGTATTTT.

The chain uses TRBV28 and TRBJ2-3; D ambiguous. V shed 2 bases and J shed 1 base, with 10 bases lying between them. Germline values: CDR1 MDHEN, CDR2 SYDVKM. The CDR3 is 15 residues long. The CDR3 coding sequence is TGTGCCAGCAGTTTAGGGTCTGCGGGCACAGATACGCAGTATTTT. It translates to CASSLGSAGTDTQYF.

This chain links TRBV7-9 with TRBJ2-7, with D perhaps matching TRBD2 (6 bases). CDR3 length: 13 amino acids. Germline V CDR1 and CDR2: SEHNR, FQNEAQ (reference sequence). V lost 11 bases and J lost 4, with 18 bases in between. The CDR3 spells CAGAGGNRYEQYF. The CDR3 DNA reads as TGTGCCGGAGCCGGAGGGAATCGATACGAGCAGTACTTC.

The CDR3 is CASSRGRPKNIQYF. CDR3 DNA: TGTGCCAGCAGCAGGGGGAGGCCCAAAAACATTCAGTACTTC. The chain links TRBV13 to TRBJ2-4; D tentatively fits TRBD1 or TRBD2 (6 bases each). This CDR3 is built from 14 residues. Germline lookup yields CDR1 PRHDT and CDR2 FYEKMQ (reference sequence). The V end was cut by 5 bases, the J end by 2 bases, with 10 bases between.

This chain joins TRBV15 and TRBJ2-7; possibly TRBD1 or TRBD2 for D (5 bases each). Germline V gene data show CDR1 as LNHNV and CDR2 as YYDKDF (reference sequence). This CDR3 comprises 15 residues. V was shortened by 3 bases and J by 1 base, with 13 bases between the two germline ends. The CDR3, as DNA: TGTGCCACCAGCAGTGGGACCGCGGAATCCTACGAGCAGTACTTC. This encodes CATSSGTAESYEQYF.

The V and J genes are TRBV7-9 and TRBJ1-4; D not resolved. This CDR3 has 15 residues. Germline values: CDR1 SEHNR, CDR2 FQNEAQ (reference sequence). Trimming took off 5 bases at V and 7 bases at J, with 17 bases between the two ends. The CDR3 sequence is CASSHLTVGGEKLFF. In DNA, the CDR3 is TGTGCCAGCAGCCACCTCACCGTAGGCGGTGAAAAACTGTTTTTT. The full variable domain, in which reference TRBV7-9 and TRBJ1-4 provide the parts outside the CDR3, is DTGVSQNPRHKITKRGQNVTFRCDPISEHNRLYWYRQTLGQGPEFLTYFQNEAQLEKSRLLSDRFSAERPKGSFSTLEIQRTEQGDSAMYLCASSHLTVGGEKLFFGSGTQLSVL.

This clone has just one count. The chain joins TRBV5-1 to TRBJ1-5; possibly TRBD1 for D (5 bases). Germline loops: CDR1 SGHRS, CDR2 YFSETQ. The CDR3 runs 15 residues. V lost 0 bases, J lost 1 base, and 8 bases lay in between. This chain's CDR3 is CASSLAPGSNQPQHF. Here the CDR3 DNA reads TGCGCCAGCAGCTTGGCCCCAGGGAGCAATCAGCCCCAGCATTTT.

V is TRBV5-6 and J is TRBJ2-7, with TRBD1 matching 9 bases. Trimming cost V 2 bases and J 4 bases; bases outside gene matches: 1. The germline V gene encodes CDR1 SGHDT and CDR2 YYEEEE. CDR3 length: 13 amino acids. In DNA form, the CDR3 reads TGTGCCAGCAGCTTTGGGACAGGGTACGAGCAGTACTTC. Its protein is CASSFGTGYEQYF.

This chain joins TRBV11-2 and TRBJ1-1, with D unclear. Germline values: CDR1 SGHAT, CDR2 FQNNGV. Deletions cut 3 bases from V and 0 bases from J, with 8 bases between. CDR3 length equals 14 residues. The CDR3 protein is CASSFPPMNTEAFF. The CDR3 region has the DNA TGTGCCAGCAGCTTTCCCCCCATGAACACTGAAGCTTTCTTT.

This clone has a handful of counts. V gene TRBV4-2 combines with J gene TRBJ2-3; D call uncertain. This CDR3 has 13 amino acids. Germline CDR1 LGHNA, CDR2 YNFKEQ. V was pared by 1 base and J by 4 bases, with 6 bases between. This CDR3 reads CASSQVSADTQYF. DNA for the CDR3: TGTGCCAGCAGCCAAGTTTCTGCAGATACGCAGTATTTT.

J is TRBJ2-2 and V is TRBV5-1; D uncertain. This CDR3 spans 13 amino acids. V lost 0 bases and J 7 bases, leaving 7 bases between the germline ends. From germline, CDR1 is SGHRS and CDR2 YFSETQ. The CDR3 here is CASSLEYNGELFF. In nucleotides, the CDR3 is TGCGCCAGCAGCTTGGAGTATAACGGGGAGCTGTTTTTT.

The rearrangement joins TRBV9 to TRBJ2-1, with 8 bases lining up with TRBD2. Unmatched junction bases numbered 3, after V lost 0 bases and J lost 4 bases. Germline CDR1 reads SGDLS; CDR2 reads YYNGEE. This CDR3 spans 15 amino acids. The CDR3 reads CASSVEIAGYNEQFF. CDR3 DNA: TGTGCCAGCAGCGTAGAGATAGCGGGGTACAATGAGCAGTTCTTC.

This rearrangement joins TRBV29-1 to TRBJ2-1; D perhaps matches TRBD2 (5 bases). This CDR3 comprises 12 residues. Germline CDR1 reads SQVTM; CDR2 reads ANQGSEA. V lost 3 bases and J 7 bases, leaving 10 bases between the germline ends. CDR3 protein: CSVERVRNEQFF. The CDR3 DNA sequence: TGCAGCGTTGAGAGGGTCCGGAATGAGCAGTTCTTC.

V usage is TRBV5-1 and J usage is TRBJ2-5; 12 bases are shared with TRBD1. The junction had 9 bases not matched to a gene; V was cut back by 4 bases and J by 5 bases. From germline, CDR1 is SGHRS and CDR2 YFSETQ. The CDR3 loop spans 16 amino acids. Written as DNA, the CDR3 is TGCGCCAGCAGCATAGCCGGGACAGGGGGCGCGGAGACCCAGTACTTC. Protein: CASSIAGTGGAETQYF.

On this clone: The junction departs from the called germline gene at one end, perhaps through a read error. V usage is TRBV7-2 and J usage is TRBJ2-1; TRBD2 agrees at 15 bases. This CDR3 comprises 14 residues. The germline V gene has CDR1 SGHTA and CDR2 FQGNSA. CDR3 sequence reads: CASSGTSGGRALIF. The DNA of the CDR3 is TGTGCCAGCAGCGGGACTAGCGGGGGGCGAGCCTTGATCTTC.

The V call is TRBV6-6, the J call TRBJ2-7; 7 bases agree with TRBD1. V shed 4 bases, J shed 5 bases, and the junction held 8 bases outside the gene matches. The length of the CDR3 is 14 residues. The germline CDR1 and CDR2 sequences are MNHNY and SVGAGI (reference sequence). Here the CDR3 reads CASSSKQGNHEQYF. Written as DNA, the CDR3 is TGTGCCAGCAGTTCGAAACAGGGGAACCACGAGCAGTACTTC.

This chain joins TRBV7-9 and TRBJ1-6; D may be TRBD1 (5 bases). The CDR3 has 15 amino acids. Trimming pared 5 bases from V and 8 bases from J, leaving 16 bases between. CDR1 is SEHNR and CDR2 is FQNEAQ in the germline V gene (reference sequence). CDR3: CASSHDRGSHSPLHF. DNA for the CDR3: TGTGCCAGCAGCCATGACCGGGGCTCCCATTCACCCCTCCACTTT.

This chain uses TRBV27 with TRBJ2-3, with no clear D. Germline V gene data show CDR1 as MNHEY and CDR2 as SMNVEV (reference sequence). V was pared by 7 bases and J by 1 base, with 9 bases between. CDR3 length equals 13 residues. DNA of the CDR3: TGTGCCAGCAAAGTCCAGGGCACAGATACGCAGTATTTT. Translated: CASKVQGTDTQYF.

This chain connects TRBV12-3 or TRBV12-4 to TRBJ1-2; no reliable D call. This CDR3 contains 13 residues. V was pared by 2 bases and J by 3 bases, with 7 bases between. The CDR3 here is CASSLKGYYGYTF. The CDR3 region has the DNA TGTGCCAGCAGTTTAAAGGGTTACTATGGCTACACCTTC.